These 4 T cell receptor beta chains originate from one sample sequenced in a study of T cells in Graves' hyperthyroidism and ophthalmopathy. It was RNA transcripts that yielded the amplified TCR beta CDR3 regions. HTBI primers were employed in a first-round RT-PCR of the TCR CDR3. TCRdb fed the multiplex PCR reads into MiXCR, producing one record per CDR3 protein. The repertoire has around 260,000 distinct CDR3 sequences, 25% to 30% of them found once; the top ten carry 20% to 30%. What was sequenced was blood. The receptor set was obtained from a man between 35 and 55 years old with Graves' hyperthyroidism that later progressed to Graves' ophthalmopathy.

The chain joins TRBV18 to TRBJ2-7, with 11 bases lining up with TRBD2. This CDR3 comprises 19 residues. Germline loops: CDR1 KGHSH, CDR2 LQKENI. V shed 3 bases and J 0 bases; nucleotides not matched to a gene: 13. The CDR3 loop reads CASSPKIIRTSGLSYEQYF. In nucleotides, the CDR3 is TGTGCCAGCTCACCGAAAATAATAAGGACTAGCGGGCTCTCCTACGAGCAGTACTTC.

The rearrangement uses TRBV12-3 or TRBV12-4 and TRBJ2-7; 7 bases agree with TRBD2. Losses at the gene ends were 7 bases for V and 4 bases for J; bases not matched to a gene: 10. The CDR3 is 14 residues long. CDR3 in amino acids: CASIAGGRGYEQYF. The CDR3 nucleotides are TGTGCCAGCATTGCCGGCGGGAGAGGTTACGAGCAGTACTTC.

A remark on this clonotype: It may be a read error: a sequence one base away is much more abundant. The chain uses TRBV3-1 and TRBJ2-1; 8 bases line up with TRBD2. Germline V gives CDR1 LGHDT, CDR2 YNNKEL (reference sequence). This CDR3 contains 16 residues. The J segment lost 7 bases and the V segment lost 8 bases, leaving 16 bases of the junction unmatched. The CDR3 sequence: CASCPFAGGSRNEQFF. The CDR3 DNA sequence: TGTGCCAGCTGCCCTTTTGCGGGGGGAAGTCGGAATGAGCAGTTCTTC.

This clonotype occurred many times. The chain recombines TRBV7-2 with TRBJ1-2; D is ambiguous. The V gene's germline CDR1 is SGHTA and CDR2 FQGNSA. V shed 5 bases and J shed 4 bases, with 11 bases lying between them. The CDR3 extends over 13 amino acids. CDR3 in amino acids: CASSDVWSYGYTF. Written as DNA, the CDR3 is TGTGCCAGCAGCGATGTATGGTCCTATGGCTACACCTTC.